Sequencing of this TCR beta chain was carried out in a study of T cell responses to AZD1222 COVID-19 vaccine. Repertoires were generated with immunoSEQ multiplex PCR, while TCRdb's copy carries only in-frame clones and drops some. The table records approximately 200,000 clones, around 93% of them present only once. About this clone: Its target is not known.

Study-wide results and limits: Among those given AZD1222, only five or six were seropositive at baseline. Donor demographics were predominantly white British with a female majority; clonal diversity may be underestimated. Receipt of two AZD1222 doses was followed by a rise in Spike-specific TCR breadth and depth.

This CDR3 comprises 12 residues. CDR1 is MNHEY and CDR2 is SMNVEV in the germline V gene (reference sequence). Trimming stripped 5 bases from V and 8 bases from J, with 9 bases between. Pooled samples include second doses given at about 4 or 12 weeks. The receptor was derived from an adult who received the AZD1222 COVID-19 vaccine. The sample here was peripheral blood, taken 28 days after the second AZD1222 dose. The V gene is TRBV27, the J gene TRBJ1-4; perhaps TRBD1 as D (5 bases). This CDR3 reads CASSQWGEKLFF. The CDR3 region has the DNA TGTGCCAGCAGTCAATGGGGGGAAAAACTGTTTTTT.